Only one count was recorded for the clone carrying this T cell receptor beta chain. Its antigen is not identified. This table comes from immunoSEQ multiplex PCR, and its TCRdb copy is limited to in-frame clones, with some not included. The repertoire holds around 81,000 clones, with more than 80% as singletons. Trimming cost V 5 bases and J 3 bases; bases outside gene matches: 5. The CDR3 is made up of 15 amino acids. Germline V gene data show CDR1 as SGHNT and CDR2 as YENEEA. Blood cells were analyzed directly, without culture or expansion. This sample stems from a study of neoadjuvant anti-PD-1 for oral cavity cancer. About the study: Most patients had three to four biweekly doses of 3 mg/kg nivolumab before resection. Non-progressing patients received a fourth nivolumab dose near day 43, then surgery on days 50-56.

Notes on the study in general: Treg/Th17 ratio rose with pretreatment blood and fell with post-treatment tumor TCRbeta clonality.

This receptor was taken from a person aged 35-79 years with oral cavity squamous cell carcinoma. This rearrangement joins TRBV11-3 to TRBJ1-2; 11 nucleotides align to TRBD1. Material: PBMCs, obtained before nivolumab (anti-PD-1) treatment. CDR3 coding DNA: TGTGCCAGCAGCCCAGGACAGGGGGCGGACTATGGCTACACCTTC. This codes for CASSPGQGADYGYTF.